Listed here is a single T cell receptor (beta chain). Its cognate antigen is unknown. Using its own MiXCR run on the reads, TCRdb lists one record per CDR3 protein. The profile shows roughly 990,000 distinct CDR3 sequences, less than 40% of them singletons. This sample was taken from a study of T cell repertoires in cytomegalovirus infection. Study information: Matching HLA type, along with CMV infection, was indicated by public TCR beta signatures.

Trimming left V 1 base short and J 4 bases short, with 10 bases between. Germline V gene sequence: CDR1 SGHVS, CDR2 FNYEAQ. The CDR3 contains 14 residues. This specimen consisted of cultured CD8+ T cells from PBMCs, obtained from culture after CMV antigen stimulation. The sequence came from a human donor in good health (CMV status not recorded). Some clones in this sample may be carry-over from other donors' samples. The rearrangement links TRBV7-6 to TRBJ1-1, with D uncertain. Written as DNA, the CDR3 is TGTGCCAGCAGCTTAGTGGCAGCGAGCACTGAAGCTTTCTTT. Its protein is CASSLVAASTEAFF. Complete variable domain (other parts from reference TRBV7-6 and TRBJ1-1): GAGVSQSPRYKVTKRGQDVALRCDPISGHVSLYWYRQALGQGPEFLTYFNYEAQQDKSGLPNDRFSAERPEGSISTLTIQRTEQRDSAMYRCASSLVAASTEAFFGQGTRLTVV.